The 8 T cell receptor beta chains listed next were all sequenced from one sample in a study of T-cell memory formation after mild COVID-19. TCRdb re-derived calls from the 5' RACE reads in MiXCR, one entry per CDR3 protein. The sample records approximately 200,000 distinct CDR3 sequences, under 20% being singletons. Material: PBMCs or a T cell subset sorted from them (not recorded which). These receptors were collected from an adult woman who had mild COVID-19 (a few samples of this study predate the infection). Cell type and time point are not known.

This clonotype has only one observation. The chain joins TRBV6-5 to TRBJ1-2; tentative D call: TRBD1 (6 bases). This CDR3 has 16 residues. Germline assignment: CDR1 MNHEY and CDR2 SVGAGI. Trimming took off 8 bases at V and 4 bases at J, with 23 bases between the two ends. As DNA, the CDR3 is TGTGCCAGCGGCCTCCTGGGGGGGGGCGGACTCTATGGCTACACCTTC. Translation: CASGLLGGGGLYGYTF.

This clonotype appeared a few times. The chain links TRBV4-3 to TRBJ2-1; no clear D. Trimming removed 0 bases from V and 9 bases from J, with 15 bases in between. This CDR3 region has 15 residues. Germline lookup yields CDR1 LGHNA and CDR2 YSLEER. The CDR3 sequence: CASSQEGSTTGEQFF. The DNA for the CDR3 is TGCGCCAGCAGCCAAGAAGGGTCTACAACGGGTGAGCAGTTCTTC.

The chain links TRBV7-9 to TRBJ2-5; no firm D call. This CDR3 region has 14 residues. V shed 1 base and J shed 4 bases, with 10 bases lying between them. The germline CDR1 and CDR2 sequences are SEHNR and FQNEAQ (reference sequence). CDR3 protein: CASSLESGRETQYF. The CDR3 coding sequence is TGTGCCAGCAGCTTAGAAAGTGGCCGAGAGACCCAGTACTTC.

This rearrangement joins TRBV5-4 to TRBJ2-3; 7 nucleotides line up with TRBD1. V lost 1 base to trimming and J lost 2 bases; unmatched junction nucleotides: 4. The CDR3 runs 15 residues. Germline CDR1 SGHNT, CDR2 YYREEE (reference sequence). CDR3 sequence (DNA): TGTGCCAGCAGCTTGCTAGGGGGCAACACAGATACGCAGTATTTT. This sequence encodes CASSLLGGNTDTQYF.

This clonotype was seen a handful of times. The J gene is TRBJ2-1, the V gene TRBV5-1, with 15 bases that match TRBD2. The CDR3 has 18 amino acids. V gave up 4 bases and J gave up 4 bases; unmatched junction bases: 9. Germline CDR1 reads SGHRS; CDR2 reads YFSETQ. The CDR3 region is CASSTLGTSGGPYNEQFF. The CDR3 DNA reads as TGCGCCAGCAGCACGCTGGGGACTAGCGGGGGGCCGTACAATGAGCAGTTCTTC.

This clonotype has just a few counts. This chain uses TRBV3-1 with TRBJ1-1; D is unclear. CDR3 length: 12 amino acids. Germline V gives CDR1 LGHDT, CDR2 YNNKEL (reference sequence). Trimming cost V 4 bases and J 10 bases, with 13 bases left between them. In nucleotides, the CDR3 is TGTGCCAGCAGCCCCCCGGACGCTGGAGCTTTCTTT. This gives the protein CASSPPDAGAFF.

The chain employs TRBV5-1 and TRBJ2-7; TRBD1 is a possible D gene (6 bases). The CDR3 is made up of 15 amino acids. Trimming cost V 4 bases and J 3 bases, with 17 bases left between them. Germline CDR1 SGHRS, CDR2 YFSETQ. CDR3: CASSLETGRIYEQYF. The CDR3 nucleotides are TGCGCCAGCAGCCTAGAGACAGGCCGCATCTACGAGCAGTACTTC.

There are a few counts of this clonotype. The chain employs TRBV5-1 and TRBJ1-6; D remains unclear. Germline lookup yields CDR1 SGHRS and CDR2 YFSETQ. This CDR3 is 18 amino acids long. Trimming took off 1 base at V and 9 bases at J, with 23 bases between the two ends. In nucleotides, the CDR3 is TGCGCCAGCAGCTTGAACCCGGAGGCACCCCGAGGAGGTTCACCCCTCCACTTT. Translating it yields CASSLNPEAPRGGSPLHF.